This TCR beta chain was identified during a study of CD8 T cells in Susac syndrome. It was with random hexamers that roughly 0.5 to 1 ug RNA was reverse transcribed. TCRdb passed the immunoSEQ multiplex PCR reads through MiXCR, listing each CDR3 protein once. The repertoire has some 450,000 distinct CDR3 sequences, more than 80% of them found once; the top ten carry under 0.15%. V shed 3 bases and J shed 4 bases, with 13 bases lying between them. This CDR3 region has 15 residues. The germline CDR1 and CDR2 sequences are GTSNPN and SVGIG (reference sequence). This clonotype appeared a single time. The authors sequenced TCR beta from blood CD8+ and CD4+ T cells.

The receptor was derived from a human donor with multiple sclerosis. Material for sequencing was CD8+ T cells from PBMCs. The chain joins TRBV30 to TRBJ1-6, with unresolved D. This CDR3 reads CAWRDPWNYNSPLHF. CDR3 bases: TGTGCCTGGAGGGACCCCTGGAATTATAATTCACCCCTCCACTTT.